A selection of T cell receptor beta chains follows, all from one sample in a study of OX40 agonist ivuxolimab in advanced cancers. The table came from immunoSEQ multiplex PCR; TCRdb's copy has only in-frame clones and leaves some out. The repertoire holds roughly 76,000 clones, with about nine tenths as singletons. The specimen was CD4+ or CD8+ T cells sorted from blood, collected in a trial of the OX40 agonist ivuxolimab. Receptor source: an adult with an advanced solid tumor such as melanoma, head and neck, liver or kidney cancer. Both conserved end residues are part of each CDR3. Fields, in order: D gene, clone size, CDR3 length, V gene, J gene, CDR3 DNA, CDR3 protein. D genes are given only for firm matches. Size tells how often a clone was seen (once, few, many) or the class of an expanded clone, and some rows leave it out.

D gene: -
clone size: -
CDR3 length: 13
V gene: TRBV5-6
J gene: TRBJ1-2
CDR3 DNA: TGTGCCAGCAGCTTGTGGCGTGGGGAGGGCTACACCTTC
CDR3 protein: CASSLWRGEGYTF

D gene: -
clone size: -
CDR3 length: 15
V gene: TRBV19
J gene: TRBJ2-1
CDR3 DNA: TGTGCCAGTAGTGTGGACAGCCGCCCCTACAATGAGCAGTTCTTC
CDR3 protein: CASSVDSRPYNEQFF

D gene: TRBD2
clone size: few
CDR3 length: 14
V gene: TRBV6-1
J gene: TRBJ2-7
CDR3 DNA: TGTGCCAGCAGTGAACGGGGGGGGCGGTACGAGCAGTACTTC
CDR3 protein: CASSERGGRYEQYF

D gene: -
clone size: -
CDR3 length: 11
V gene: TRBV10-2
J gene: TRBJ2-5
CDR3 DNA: TGCGCCAGCAGTGATGGCCCCATACAGTACTTC
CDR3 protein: CASSDGPIQYF

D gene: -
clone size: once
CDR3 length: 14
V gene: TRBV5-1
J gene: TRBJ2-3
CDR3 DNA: TGCGCCAGCAGCAAGGCACCGGGTGGTGATACGCAGTATTTT
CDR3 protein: CASSKAPGGDTQYF

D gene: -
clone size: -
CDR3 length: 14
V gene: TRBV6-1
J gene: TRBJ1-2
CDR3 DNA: TGTGCCAGCAGTGAAATCAACAGACACTATGGCTACACCTTC
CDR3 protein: CASSEINRHYGYTF

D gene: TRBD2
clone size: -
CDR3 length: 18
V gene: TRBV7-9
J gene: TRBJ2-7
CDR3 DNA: TGTGCCAGCAGCCCAGGTGACCAACTAGCGGGAGCCCCCTACGAGCAGTACTTC
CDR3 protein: CASSPGDQLAGAPYEQYF

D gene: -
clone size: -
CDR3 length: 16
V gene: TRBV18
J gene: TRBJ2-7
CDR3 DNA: TGTGCCAGCTCACCACCCGGGACCCTGGCCACCTACGAGCAGTACTTC
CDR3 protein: CASSPPGTLATYEQYF

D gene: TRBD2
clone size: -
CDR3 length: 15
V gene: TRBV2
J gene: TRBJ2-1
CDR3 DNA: TGTGCCAGCATATCGGGACTAGCGGCCCCTCGGGAGCAGTTCTTC
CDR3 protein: CASISGLAAPREQFF

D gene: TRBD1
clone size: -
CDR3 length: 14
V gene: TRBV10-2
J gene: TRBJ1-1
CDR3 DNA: TGCGCCAGCGGGCCGGACAGGGTAGTAACTGAAGCTTTCTTT
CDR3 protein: CASGPDRVVTEAFF

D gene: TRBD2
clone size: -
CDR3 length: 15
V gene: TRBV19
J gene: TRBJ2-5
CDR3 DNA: TGTGCCAGTAGTACCCTACTAGCGGGAGGAGAGACCCAGTACTTC
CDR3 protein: CASSTLLAGGETQYF

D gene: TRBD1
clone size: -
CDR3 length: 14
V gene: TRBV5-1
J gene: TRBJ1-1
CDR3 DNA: TGCGCCAGCAGCGGGCAAGGACAGGGGGACGCAGCTTTCTTT
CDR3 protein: CASSGQGQGDAAFF

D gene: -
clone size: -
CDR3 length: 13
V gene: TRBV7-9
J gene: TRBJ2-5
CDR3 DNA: TGTGCCAGCAGCTTGAGTGGGGCAGAGACCCAGTACTTC
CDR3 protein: CASSLSGAETQYF

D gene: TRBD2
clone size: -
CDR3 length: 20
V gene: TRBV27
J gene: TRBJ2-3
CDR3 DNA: TGTGCCAGCAGTTTATTTGGCGGGAGGGCTTTCCTTGGTATCGGCGATACGCAGTATTTT
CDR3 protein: CASSLFGGRAFLGIGDTQYF

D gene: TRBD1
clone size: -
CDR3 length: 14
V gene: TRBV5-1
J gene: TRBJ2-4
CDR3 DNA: TGCGCCAGCAGCTTGACAGGGGGCGTTAACATTCAGTACTTC
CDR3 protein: CASSLTGGVNIQYF

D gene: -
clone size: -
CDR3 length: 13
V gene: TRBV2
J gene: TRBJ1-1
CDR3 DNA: TGTGCCAGCAGCGCCGACAGTAACACTGAAGCTTTCTTT
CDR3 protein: CASSADSNTEAFF

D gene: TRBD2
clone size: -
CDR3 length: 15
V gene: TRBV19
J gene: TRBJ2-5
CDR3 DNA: TGTGCCAGTAGCGCGGGCCTAGCGGCCCAAGAGACCCAGTACTTC
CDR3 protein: CASSAGLAAQETQYF

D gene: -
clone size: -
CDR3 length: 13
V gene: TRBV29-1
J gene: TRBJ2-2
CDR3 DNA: TGCAGCGTTGTAATCAGTAACACCGGGGAGCTGTTTTTT
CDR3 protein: CSVVISNTGELFF

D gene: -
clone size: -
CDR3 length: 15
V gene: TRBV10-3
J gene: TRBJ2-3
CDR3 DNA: TGTGCCATCAACAGGCAGGGGAGTTCCACAGATACGCAGTATTTT
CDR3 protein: CAINRQGSSTDTQYF

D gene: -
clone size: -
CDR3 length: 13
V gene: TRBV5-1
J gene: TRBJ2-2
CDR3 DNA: TGCGCCAGCAGCGAAAGGAACACCGGGGAGCTGTTTTTT
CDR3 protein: CASSERNTGELFF

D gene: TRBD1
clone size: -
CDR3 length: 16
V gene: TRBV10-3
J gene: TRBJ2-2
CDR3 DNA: TGTGCCATCAGTGAACAGGGGGCTTCGAACACCGGGGAGCTGTTTTTT
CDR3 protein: CAISEQGASNTGELFF

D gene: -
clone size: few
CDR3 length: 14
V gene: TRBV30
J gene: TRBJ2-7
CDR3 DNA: TGTGCCTGGAGGAGACGTGCCGGCTCCTACGAGCAGTACTTC
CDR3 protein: CAWRRRAGSYEQYF

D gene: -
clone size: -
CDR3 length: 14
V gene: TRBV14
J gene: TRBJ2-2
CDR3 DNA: TGTGCCAGCAGCCAAGAAACAGGGACCGGGGAGCTGTTTTTT
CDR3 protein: CASSQETGTGELFF

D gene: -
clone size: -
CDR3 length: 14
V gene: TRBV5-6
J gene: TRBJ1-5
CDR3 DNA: TGTGCCAGCAGCTTGGCAGGGCCCAATCAGCCCCAGCATTTT
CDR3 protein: CASSLAGPNQPQHF

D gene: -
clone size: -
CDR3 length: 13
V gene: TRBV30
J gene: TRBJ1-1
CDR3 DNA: TGTGCCTGGAGGGGGACGATGCTTACTGAAGCTTTCTTT
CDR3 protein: CAWRGTMLTEAFF

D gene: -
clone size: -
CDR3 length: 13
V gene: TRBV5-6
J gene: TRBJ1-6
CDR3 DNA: TGTGCCAGCAGCTCAACGGGGGTCTCACCCCTCCACTTT
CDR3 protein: CASSSTGVSPLHF

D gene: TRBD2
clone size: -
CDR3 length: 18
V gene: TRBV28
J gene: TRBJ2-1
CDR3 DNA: TGTGCCAGCAGTCGATCTTCTGGACTAGGTACTATTCTCAATGAGCAGTTCTTC
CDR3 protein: CASSRSSGLGTILNEQFF

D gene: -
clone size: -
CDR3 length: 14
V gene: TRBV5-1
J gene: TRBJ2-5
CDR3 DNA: TGCGCCAGCAGCTTGGTCCCGGGAGAAGAGACCCAGTACTTC
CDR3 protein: CASSLVPGEETQYF

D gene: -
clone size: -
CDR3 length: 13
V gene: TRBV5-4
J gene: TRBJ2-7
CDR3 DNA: TGTGCCAGCAGGGTAGGGGGATCCTACGAGCAGTACTTC
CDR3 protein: CASRVGGSYEQYF

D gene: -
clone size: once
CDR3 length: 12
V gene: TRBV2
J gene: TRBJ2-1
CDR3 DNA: TGTGCCAGCAGAGACCTTGCGGATCTGCAGTTCTTC
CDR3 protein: CASRDLADLQFF

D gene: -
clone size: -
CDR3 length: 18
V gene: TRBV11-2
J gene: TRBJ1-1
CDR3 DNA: TGTGCCAGCAGCTTAGATCAAGTGATGGCAGCTTGGAACACTGAAGCTTTCTTT
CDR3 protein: CASSLDQVMAAWNTEAFF

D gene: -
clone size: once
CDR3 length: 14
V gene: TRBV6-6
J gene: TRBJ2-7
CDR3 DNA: TGTGCCAGCAGTTACTCCCACGACAGAGGCGAGCAGTACTTC
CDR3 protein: CASSYSHDRGEQYF

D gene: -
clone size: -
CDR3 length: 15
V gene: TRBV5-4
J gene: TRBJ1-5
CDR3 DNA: TGTGCCAGCAGCTTGGGAGGGGATAGCAATCAGCCCCAGCATTTT
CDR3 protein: CASSLGGDSNQPQHF

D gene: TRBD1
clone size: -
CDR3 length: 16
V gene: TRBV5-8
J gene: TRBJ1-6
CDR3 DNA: TGTGCCAGCAGCTTGACGGGACAGGGGAATAATTCACCCCTCCACTTT
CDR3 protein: CASSLTGQGNNSPLHF

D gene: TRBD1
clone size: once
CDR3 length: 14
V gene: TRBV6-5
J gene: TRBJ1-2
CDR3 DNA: TGTGCCAGCACCCCAGGGACAGCTAACTATGGCTACACCTTC
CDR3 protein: CASTPGTANYGYTF

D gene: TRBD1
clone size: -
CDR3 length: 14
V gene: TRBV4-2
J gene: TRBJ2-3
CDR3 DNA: TGTGCCAGCAGCCAAGAGGACAGGGGAAATACGCAGTATTTT
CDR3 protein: CASSQEDRGNTQYF

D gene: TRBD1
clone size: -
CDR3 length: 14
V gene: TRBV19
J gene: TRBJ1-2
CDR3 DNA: TGTGCCAGTAGCCCCCAGACAGGGGCCTATGGCTACACCTTC
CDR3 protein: CASSPQTGAYGYTF

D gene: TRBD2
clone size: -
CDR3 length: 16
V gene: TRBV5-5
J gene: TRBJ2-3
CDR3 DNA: TGTGCCAGCAGCTCGGGACTAAAGGGTGGCACAGATACGCAGTATTTT
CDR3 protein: CASSSGLKGGTDTQYF

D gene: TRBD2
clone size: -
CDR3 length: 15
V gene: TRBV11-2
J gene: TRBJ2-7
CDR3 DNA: TGTGCCAGCAGCTCAGGTGGTAGCGGGACCTACGAGCAGTACTTC
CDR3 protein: CASSSGGSGTYEQYF

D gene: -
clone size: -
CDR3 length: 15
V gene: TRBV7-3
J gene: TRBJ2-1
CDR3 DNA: TGTGCCAGCAGCTTAGCGGGCGACTCCTACAATGAGCAGTTCTTC
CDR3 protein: CASSLAGDSYNEQFF